The TCR beta chain under discussion was sequenced for a study of regulatory T cells in long-lasting Graves disease. Regarding the study as a whole: Researchers reported studying only peripheral blood, not thyroid tissue.

This CDR3 comprises 16 residues. The V gene lost 5 bases and the J gene lost 2 bases, with 15 bases spanning the gap. To make TCR beta libraries, researchers used iRepertoire HTBI primers and Arm-PCR of CDR3 regions. One entry per CDR3 protein, called by TCRdb with MiXCR from the multiplex PCR reads. This table holds about 560,000 distinct CDR3 sequences, roughly 15% found once. This clonotype has a count of ten or more. Antigen unknown. The time point is: newly diagnosed GD, antithyroid drugs for less than 3 months. Preparation of the TCR library used RNA extracted from PBMCs. The same sample was also studied in work on T cells in Graves' hyperthyroidism and ophthalmopathy. That study adds: Stable hyperthyroidism: no ophthalmopathy progression over 18 months of follow-up. Median prediction lead before ophthalmopathy onset was 6.5 months with the model.

The sequence was collected from a man younger than 35 with Graves disease. The sample here was peripheral blood mononuclear cells (PBMCs), taken at new diagnosis, from a patient treated with antithyroid drugs. V is TRBV12-3 or TRBV12-4 and J is TRBJ2-2; D is perhaps TRBD2 (7 bases). The CDR3 coding sequence is TGTGCCAGCAGTCCCCCCAGCGGGACAAACACCGGGGAGCTGTTTTTT. The encoded protein is CASSPPSGTNTGELFF.